This T cell receptor (beta chain) is drawn from a study of T cell responses to AZD1222 COVID-19 vaccine. Profiled with immunoSEQ multiplex PCR; TCRdb holds only in-frame clones, not every one. Among some 120,000 clones, roughly nine tenths were seen once, and the ten largest hold roughly 8.9%. CDR1 is GTSNPN, CDR2 SVGIG, per germline (reference sequence). This CDR3 has 14 amino acids. The J segment lost 5 bases and the V segment lost 3 bases, leaving 8 bases of the junction unmatched. This TCR derives from an adult who received the AZD1222 COVID-19 vaccine. The rearrangement uses TRBV30 and TRBJ1-2; 8 nucleotides line up with TRBD1. Sequenced here: peripheral blood, sampled 28 days after the second AZD1222 dose. The CDR3 DNA follows: TGTGCCTGGAGGGACAGGGTGAAGAATTATGGCTACACCTTC. As protein: CAWRDRVKNYGYTF.